One and the same sample provided the 10 T cell receptor beta chains below, sequenced in a study of regulatory T cells in long-lasting Graves disease. Arm-PCR of CDR3 regions and iRepertoire HTBI primers were the basis on which TCR beta libraries were built. Using its own MiXCR run on the multiplex PCR reads, TCRdb lists one record per CDR3 protein. The sample records around 400,000 distinct CDR3 sequences, approximately 15% being singletons. Time point: newly diagnosed GD, antithyroid drugs for less than 3 months. PBMC-extracted RNA yielded the TCR library. This sample also appeared in a second study, on T cells in Graves' hyperthyroidism and ophthalmopathy.

Sequenced here: peripheral blood mononuclear cells (PBMCs), sampled at new diagnosis, from a patient treated with antithyroid drugs. The receptors come from a middle-aged woman with Graves disease.

The table lists this clonotype with a few counts. This may arise from a read error, as a much more abundant clone is one base away. V is TRBV12-3 or TRBV12-4 and J is TRBJ1-4; D uncertain. The germline V and J ends were trimmed by 1 base and 8 bases, with 14 bases remaining between them. The CDR3 sequence is 15 residues long. The CDR3 nucleotides read TGTGCCAGCAGTTTAGGGAGGAAGGGTGTAGAAAAACTGTTTTTT. Amino acids: CASSLGRKGVEKLFF.

This clonotype was detected many times. Written as DNA, the CDR3 is TGTGCCAGTAGTATAGCCGCGGGCCGGCGGAATACGCAGTATTTT. It translates to CASSIAAGRRNTQYF. The V and J genes are TRBV19 and TRBJ2-3, with D possibly being TRBD2 (5 bases). CDR1 and CDR2 (germline): LNHDA, SQIVND (reference sequence). Between the trimmed V and J ends, which lost 1 base and 7 bases, there was a span of 15 bases. This CDR3 spans 15 amino acids.

This clonotype was picked up many times. V and J are TRBV28 and TRBJ2-5, with 7 bases aligning to TRBD2. The length of the CDR3 is 15 residues. J gave up 3 bases and V 3 bases, and 7 bases lay outside the gene matches. Per germline, CDR1 MDHEN and CDR2 SYDVKM. The CDR3 DNA follows: TGTGCCAGCAGTTTCGGACGGGGGAGGGAAGAGACCCAGTACTTC. Translation gives CASSFGRGREETQYF.

The chain combines TRBV19 with TRBJ2-1, with D hard to call. Germline lookup yields CDR1 LNHDA and CDR2 SQIVND (reference sequence). Trimming took 6 bases from V and 4 from J, leaving 13 bases between them. The CDR3 consists of 14 residues. The CDR3 loop is CASSPFGNYNEQFF. The CDR3 DNA sequence: TGTGCCAGTAGCCCATTCGGCAATTACAATGAGCAGTTCTTC. The entire variable domain, with the rest obtained from reference TRBV19 and TRBJ2-1, is as follows: DGGITQSPKYLFRKEGQNVTLSCEQNLNHDAMYWYRQDPGQGLRLIYYSQIVNDFQKGDIAEGYSVSREKKESFPLTVTSAQKNPTAFYLCASSPFGNYNEQFFGPGTRLTVL.

The sample holds many counts of this clonotype. The chain recombines TRBV11-3 with TRBJ2-1, with 10 bases identical to TRBD2. The CDR3 is made up of 15 amino acids. V lost 5 bases, J lost 7 bases, and 8 bases stayed unmatched. CDR1 is SGHNT, CDR2 YENEEA, per germline. The CDR3 nucleotides are TGTGCCAGCAGCCAGCTACTAGCGGGAATGAATGAGCAGTTCTTC. This sequence encodes CASSQLLAGMNEQFF.

This clonotype has at least ten counts. The chain joins TRBV24-1 to TRBJ1-2; 9 positions match TRBD1. CDR1 is KGHDR and CDR2 is SFDVKD in the germline V gene. CDR3 length: 20 amino acids. V trimming: 2 bases; J trimming: 4 bases; junction bases outside the gene matches: 19. The CDR3 nucleotides read TGTGCCACCAGTGATTCGCCCGAAGGGACAGGGACGCCTCACGTCTATGGCTACACCTTC. Translation: CATSDSPEGTGTPHVYGYTF.

The table lists this clonotype with many counts. This chain links TRBV11-3 with TRBJ2-2, with D perhaps assigned TRBD1 or TRBD2 (6 bases each). V gave up 5 bases and J gave up 0 bases, with 13 bases separating them. The CDR3 consists of 16 residues. CDR1 and CDR2 from the germline V gene are SGHNT and YENEEA. The chain's CDR3 is CASSKGGGSNTGELFF. The CDR3 DNA reads as TGTGCCAGCAGCAAGGGGGGCGGGTCGAACACCGGGGAGCTGTTTTTT.

This clonotype has at least ten counts. The V call is TRBV2, the J call TRBJ2-7, with D uncertain. Trimming removed 6 bases at V and 6 bases at J, with 12 bases between. The CDR3 consists of 12 residues. Germline V gene data show CDR1 as SNHLY and CDR2 as FYNNEI. The CDR3 DNA is TGTGCCAGCAGCGTCCCCCTGGGCGAGCAGTACTTC. This translates into CASSVPLGEQYF. Full variable domain (rest looked up from reference TRBV2 and TRBJ2-7): EPEVTQTPSHQVTQMGQEVILRCVPISNHLYFYWYRQILGQKVEFLVSFYNNEISEKSEIFDDQFSVERPDGSNFTLKIRSTKLEDSAMYFCASSVPLGEQYFGPGTRLTVT.

This clonotype was counted at least ten times. The chain combines TRBV30 with TRBJ1-2, with D possibly TRBD1 on 6 matching bases. Trimming pared 3 bases from V and 4 bases from J, leaving 15 bases between. The V gene's germline CDR1 is GTSNPN and CDR2 SVGIG (reference sequence). There are 14 residues in the CDR3. The CDR3 sequence: CAWRATTGSYGYTF. The CDR3 DNA is TGTGCCTGGAGAGCTACGACAGGAAGCTATGGCTACACCTTC.

V gene TRBV28 combines with J gene TRBJ1-4, with unresolved D. CDR1 MDHEN and CDR2 SYDVKM come from the germline V gene. The germline V and J ends were trimmed by 8 bases and 3 bases, with 16 bases remaining between them. The CDR3 covers 15 residues. CDR3: CASLASSQANEKLFF. As DNA, the CDR3 is TGTGCCAGCCTAGCAAGTAGTCAGGCTAATGAAAAACTGTTTTTT.